This T cell receptor (beta chain) was identified in a study of blood T cell repertoires in COVID-19. About the study: The United States, Italy and Spain supplied acute and convalescent COVID-19 samples. In each case, the material was cDNA or gDNA derived from T cells, B-cell-depleted T cells, or PBMCs.

CDR1 SGHRS and CDR2 YFSETQ come from the germline V gene. CDR3 length equals 15 residues. The ends were cut back, 4 bases at V and 2 bases at J, with 16 bases in the middle. Per the study methods: Reference gene primers were amplified, and this amplification served to estimate nucleated cell counts. Only in-frame clones appear in the TCRdb table, and some are missing; sequencing was by immunoSEQ multiplex PCR. V and J calls plus clone size are reproduced from that table; the DNA served to infer D and trimming. The sample comprises 120,000 to 150,000 clones, approximately 85% of which are singletons, and just under 3% rests with the top ten.

Sequences were obtained from peripheral blood. The clonotype comes from a man aged 45-65 years with acute or convalescent COVID-19. The chain joins TRBV5-1 to TRBJ2-7, with D perhaps TRBD2 (5 bases). The CDR3 sequence: CASSPTSGKTYEQYF. The CDR3 nucleotides are TGCGCCAGCAGCCCGACGTCCGGGAAAACCTACGAGCAGTACTTC.